This entry describes one T cell receptor (beta chain). Germline loops: CDR1 SGHVS, CDR2 FQNEAQ. CDR3 length: 12 residues. Trimming left V 5 bases short and J 13 bases short, with 15 bases between. Libraries were prepared by immunoSEQ multiplex PCR; TCRdb keeps only in-frame clonotypes and omits some of them. The sample has about 1.1 million clones; around 82% are singletons. The data originate from a study of shared clonotypes between healthy human individuals. The chain carries TRBV7-8 and TRBJ2-1; D perhaps matches TRBD1 (6 bases). The material sequenced was memory CD4+ T cells from PBMCs. As to subset: CD45RA-negative fraction. This receptor was identified in a man younger than 35 in good health. Some clones in this sample may be carry-over from other donors' samples. CDR3 nucleotide sequence: TGTGCCAGCAGCCACCCGACAGGCCGCCAGTTCTTC. This sequence encodes CASSHPTGRQFF.